This TCR beta chain was sequenced for a study of T cells in Graves' hyperthyroidism and ophthalmopathy. Study as a whole: Peripheral blood was drawn at first diagnosis, prior to all treatment. Whole-study findings and limits: Ophthalmopathy was told apart from stable hyperthyroidism by a 13 V-J model.

V dropped 0 bases and J dropped 1 base, with 7 bases sitting between them. This CDR3 contains 14 residues. Looked up from germline, CDR1 is SGHRS and CDR2 is YFSETQ. The PBMCs had their origin in roughly 10 ml of fresh peripheral blood. In its sample, this clonotype was seen once. The antigen is unknown. Using RNA transcripts as the source, TCR beta CDR3 regions were amplified. Initially, a first-round RT-PCR of the TCR CDR3 employed the HTBI primer set. Using its own MiXCR run on the multiplex PCR reads, TCRdb lists one record per CDR3 protein. The sample holds hundreds of thousands of distinct CDR3 sequences, 16% seen once.

This chain uses TRBV5-1 with TRBJ1-1, with D possibly being TRBD1 (5 bases). The specimen sequenced was blood. The sequence was obtained from a woman in her 40s with Graves' ophthalmopathy. The CDR3 region is CASSLDRPNTEAFF. The CDR3 coding sequence is TGCGCCAGCAGCTTGGACAGGCCGAACACTGAAGCTTTCTTT.